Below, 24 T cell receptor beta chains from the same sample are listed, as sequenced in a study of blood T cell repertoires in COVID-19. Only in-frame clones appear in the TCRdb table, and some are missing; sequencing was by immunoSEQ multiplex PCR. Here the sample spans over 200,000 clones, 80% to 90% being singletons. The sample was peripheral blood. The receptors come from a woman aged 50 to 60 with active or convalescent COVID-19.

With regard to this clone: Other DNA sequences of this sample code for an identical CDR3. The CDR3 protein is CASSLYSGANVLTF. Here the CDR3 DNA reads TGCGCCAGCAGCTTGTATTCCGGGGCCAACGTCCTGACTTTC. The V gene is TRBV5-1, the J gene TRBJ2-6; D ambiguous. V gave up 1 base and J gave up 4 bases, with 6 bases separating them. The CDR3 length is 14 residues. The germline gives CDR1 SGHRS, CDR2 YFSETQ.

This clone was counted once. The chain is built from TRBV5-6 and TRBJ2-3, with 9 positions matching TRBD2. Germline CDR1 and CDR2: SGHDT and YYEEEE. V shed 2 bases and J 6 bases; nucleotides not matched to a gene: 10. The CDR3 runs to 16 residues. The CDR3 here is CASSFSSGAPVDTQYF. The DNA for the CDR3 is TGTGCCAGCAGCTTTTCTAGCGGGGCCCCGGTGGATACGCAGTATTTT.

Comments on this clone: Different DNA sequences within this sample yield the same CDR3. This CDR3 is CASSLGQGGNQPQHF. The CDR3 DNA reads as TGTGCCAGCAGTTTAGGACAGGGCGGCAATCAGCCCCAGCATTTT. The rearrangement joins TRBV28 to TRBJ1-5; the match to TRBD1 covers 8 bases. In germline, CDR1 is MDHEN, CDR2 SYDVKM. J lost 2 bases, V lost 2 bases, and 2 bases had no gene match. This CDR3 contains 15 residues.

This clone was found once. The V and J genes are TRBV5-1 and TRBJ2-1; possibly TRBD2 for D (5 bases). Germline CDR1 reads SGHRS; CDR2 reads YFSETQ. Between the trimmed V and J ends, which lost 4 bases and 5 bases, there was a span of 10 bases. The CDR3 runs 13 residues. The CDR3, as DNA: TGCGCCAGCAGCGTCGGGGTGAACAATGAGCAGTTCTTC. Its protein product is CASSVGVNNEQFF.

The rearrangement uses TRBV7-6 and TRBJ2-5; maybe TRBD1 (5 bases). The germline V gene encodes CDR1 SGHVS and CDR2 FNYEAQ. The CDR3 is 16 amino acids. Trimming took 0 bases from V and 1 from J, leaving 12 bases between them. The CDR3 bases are TGTGCCAGCAGCTTAGCTGAGCGACAGCTCCAAGAGACCCAGTACTTC. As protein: CASSLAERQLQETQYF.

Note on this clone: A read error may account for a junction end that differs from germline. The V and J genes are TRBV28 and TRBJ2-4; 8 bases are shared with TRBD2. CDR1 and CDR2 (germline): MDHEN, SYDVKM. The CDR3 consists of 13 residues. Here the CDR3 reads CASSPIYAGGLHF. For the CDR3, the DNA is TGTGCCAGCAGTCCTATCTACGCGGGAGGTTTGCACTTC. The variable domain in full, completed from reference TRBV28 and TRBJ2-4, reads DVKVTQSSRYLVKRTGEKVFLECVQDMDHENMFWYRQDPGLGLRLIYFSYDVKMKEKGDIPEGYSVSREKKERFSLILESASTNQTSMYLCASSPIYAGGLHFGAGTRLSVL.

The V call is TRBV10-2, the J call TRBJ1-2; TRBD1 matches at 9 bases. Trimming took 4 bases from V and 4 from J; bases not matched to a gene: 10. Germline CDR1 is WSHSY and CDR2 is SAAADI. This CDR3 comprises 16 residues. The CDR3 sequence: CASSAAQGAVGYGYTF. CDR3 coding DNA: TGCGCCAGCAGTGCGGCACAGGGGGCGGTGGGCTATGGCTACACCTTC.

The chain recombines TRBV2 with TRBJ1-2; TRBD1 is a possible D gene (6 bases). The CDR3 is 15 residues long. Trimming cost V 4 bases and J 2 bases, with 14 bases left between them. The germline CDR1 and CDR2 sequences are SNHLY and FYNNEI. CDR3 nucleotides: TGTGCCAGCAGTGCCCGGGGAGGGGGAAACTATGGCTACACCTTC. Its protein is CASSARGGGNYGYTF. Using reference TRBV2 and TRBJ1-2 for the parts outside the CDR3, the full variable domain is EPEVTQTPSHQVTQMGQEVILRCVPISNHLYFYWYRQILGQKVEFLVSFYNNEISEKSEIFDDQFSVERPDGSNFTLKIRSTKLEDSAMYFCASSARGGGNYGYTFGSGTRLTVV.

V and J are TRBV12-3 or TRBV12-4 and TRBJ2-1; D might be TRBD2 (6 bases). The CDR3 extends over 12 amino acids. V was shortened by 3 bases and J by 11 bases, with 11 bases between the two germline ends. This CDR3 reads CASSFGGIKQFF. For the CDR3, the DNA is TGTGCCAGCAGTTTTGGCGGGATTAAGCAGTTCTTC.

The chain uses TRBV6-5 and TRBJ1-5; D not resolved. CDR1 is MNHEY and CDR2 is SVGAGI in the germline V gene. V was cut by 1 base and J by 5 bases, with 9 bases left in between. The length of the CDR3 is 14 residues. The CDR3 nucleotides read TGTGCCAGCAGTTACTGGGCCGGGGATCAGCCCCAGCATTTT. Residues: CASSYWAGDQPQHF.

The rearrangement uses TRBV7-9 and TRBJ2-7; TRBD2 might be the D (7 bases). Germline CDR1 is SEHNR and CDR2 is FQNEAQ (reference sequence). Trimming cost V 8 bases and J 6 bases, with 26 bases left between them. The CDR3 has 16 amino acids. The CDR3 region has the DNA TGTGCCAGCCCCGCGGGGGCTAACGGGACATGGTGCGAGCAGTACTTC. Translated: CASPAGANGTWCEQYF.

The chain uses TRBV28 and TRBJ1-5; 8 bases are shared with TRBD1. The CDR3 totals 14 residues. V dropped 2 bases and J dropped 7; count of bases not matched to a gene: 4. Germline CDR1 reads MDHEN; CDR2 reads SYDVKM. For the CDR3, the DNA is TGTGCCAGCAGTTTAACAGGGGGAGGGCAGCCCCAGCATTTT. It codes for CASSLTGGGQPQHF.

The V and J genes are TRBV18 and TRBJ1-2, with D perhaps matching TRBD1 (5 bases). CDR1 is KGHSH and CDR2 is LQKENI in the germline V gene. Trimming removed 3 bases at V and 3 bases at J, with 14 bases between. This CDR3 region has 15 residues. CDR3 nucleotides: TGTGCCAGCTCACCCCGCGGGGGGGAGGACTATGGCTACACCTTC. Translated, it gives CASSPRGGEDYGYTF.

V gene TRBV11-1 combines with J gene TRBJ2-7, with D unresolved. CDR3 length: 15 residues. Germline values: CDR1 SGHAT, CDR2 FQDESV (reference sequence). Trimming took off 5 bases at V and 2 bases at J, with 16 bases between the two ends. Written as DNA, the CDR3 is TGTGCCAGCAGCCCGAGTCAGGCGCAGACCTACGAGCAGTACTTC. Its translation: CASSPSQAQTYEQYF.

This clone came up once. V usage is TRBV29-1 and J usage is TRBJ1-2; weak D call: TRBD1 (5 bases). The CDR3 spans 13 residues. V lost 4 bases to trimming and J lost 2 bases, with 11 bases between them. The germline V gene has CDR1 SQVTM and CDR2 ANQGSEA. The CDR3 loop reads CSVAGDSNYGYTF. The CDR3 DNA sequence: TGCAGCGTTGCGGGGGACTCCAACTATGGCTACACCTTC.

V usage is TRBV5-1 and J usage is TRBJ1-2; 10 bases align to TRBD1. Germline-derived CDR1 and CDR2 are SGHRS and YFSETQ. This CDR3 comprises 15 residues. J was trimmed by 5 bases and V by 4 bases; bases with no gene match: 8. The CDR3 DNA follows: TGCGCCAGCAGCCCGGTGGGACAGGGGTCGTATGGCTACACCTTC. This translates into CASSPVGQGSYGYTF.

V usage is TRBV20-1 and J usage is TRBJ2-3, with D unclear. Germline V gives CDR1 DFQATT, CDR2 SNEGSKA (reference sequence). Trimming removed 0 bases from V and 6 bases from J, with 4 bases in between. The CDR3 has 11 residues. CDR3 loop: CSARDMDTQYF. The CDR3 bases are TGCAGTGCTAGAGATATGGATACGCAGTATTTT.

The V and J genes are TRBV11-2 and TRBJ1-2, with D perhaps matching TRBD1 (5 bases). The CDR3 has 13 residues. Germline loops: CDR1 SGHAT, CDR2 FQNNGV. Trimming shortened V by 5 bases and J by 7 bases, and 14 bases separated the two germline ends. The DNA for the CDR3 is TGTGCCAGCAGCCTTGGGGGGATGCCTGGCTACACCTTC. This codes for CASSLGGMPGYTF.

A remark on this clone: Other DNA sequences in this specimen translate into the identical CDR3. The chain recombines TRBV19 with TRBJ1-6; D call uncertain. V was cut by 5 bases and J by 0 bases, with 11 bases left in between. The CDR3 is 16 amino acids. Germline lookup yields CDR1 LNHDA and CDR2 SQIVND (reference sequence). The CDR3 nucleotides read TGTGCCAGTAGTGTTCAAGGGAGCTCCTATAATTCACCCCTCCACTTT. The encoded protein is CASSVQGSSYNSPLHF.

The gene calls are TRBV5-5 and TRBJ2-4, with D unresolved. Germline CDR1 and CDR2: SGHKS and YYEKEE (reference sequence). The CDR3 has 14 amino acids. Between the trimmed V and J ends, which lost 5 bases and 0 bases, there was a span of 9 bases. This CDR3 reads CASRDLLAKNIQYF. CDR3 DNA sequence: TGTGCCAGCAGAGACTTGCTAGCCAAAAACATTCAGTACTTC. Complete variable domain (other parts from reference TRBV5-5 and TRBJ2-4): DAGVTQSPTHLIKTRGQQVTLRCSPISGHKSVSWYQQVLGQGPQFIFQYYEKEERGRGNFPDRFSARQFPNYSSELNVNALLLGDSALYLCASRDLLAKNIQYFGAGTRLSVL.

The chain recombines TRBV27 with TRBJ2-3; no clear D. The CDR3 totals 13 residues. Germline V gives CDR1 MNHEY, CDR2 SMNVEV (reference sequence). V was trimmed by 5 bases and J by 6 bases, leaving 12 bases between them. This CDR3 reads CASSGPQYDTQYF. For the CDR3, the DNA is TGTGCCAGCAGTGGGCCCCAGTACGATACGCAGTATTTT.

The CDR3 here is CANHNRGNTEAFF. The CDR3 DNA reads as TGTGCCAACCACAACAGGGGGAACACTGAAGCTTTCTTT. The V call is TRBV15, the J call TRBJ1-1; the match to TRBD1 covers 7 bases. The V segment lost 10 bases and the J segment 1 base; nucleotides outside the gene matches: 6. Germline CDR1 and CDR2: LNHNV and YYDKDF (reference sequence). The CDR3 is 13 amino acids. The full variable domain, completed using reference TRBV15 and TRBJ1-1, is DAMVIQNPRYQVTQFGKPVTLSCSQTLNHNVMYWYQQKSSQAPKLLFHYYDKDFNNEADTPDNFQSRRPNTSFCFLDIRSPGLGDTAMYLCANHNRGNTEAFFGQGTRLTVV.

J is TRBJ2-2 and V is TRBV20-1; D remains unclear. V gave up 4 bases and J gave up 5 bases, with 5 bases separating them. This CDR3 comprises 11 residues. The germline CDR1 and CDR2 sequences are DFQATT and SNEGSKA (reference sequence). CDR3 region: CSATQTGELFF. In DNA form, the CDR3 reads TGCAGTGCTACCCAGACCGGGGAGCTGTTTTTT.

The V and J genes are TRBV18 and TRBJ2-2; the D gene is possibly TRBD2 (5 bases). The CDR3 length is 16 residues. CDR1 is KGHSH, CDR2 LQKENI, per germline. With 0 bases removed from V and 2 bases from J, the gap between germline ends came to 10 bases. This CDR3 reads CASSPPRTFNTGELFF. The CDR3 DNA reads TGTGCCAGCTCACCACCGAGGACTTTTAACACCGGGGAGCTGTTTTTT. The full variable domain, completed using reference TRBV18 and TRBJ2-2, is NAGVMQNPRHLVRRRGQEARLRCSPMKGHSHVYWYRQLPEEGLKFMVYLQKENIIDESGMPKERFSAEFPKEGPSILRIQQVVRGDSAAYFCASSPPRTFNTGELFFGEGSRLTVL.